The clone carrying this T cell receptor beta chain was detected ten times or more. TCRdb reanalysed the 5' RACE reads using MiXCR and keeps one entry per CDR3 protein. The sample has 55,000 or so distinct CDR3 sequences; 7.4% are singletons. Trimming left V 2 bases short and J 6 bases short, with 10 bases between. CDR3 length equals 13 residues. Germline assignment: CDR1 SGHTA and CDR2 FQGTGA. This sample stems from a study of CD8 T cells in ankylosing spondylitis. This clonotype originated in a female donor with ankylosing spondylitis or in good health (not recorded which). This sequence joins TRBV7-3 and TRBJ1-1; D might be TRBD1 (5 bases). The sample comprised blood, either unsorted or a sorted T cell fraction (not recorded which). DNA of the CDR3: TGTGCCAGCAGCTTAGTGCGGGACGCTGAAGCTTTCTTT. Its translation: CASSLVRDAEAFF.